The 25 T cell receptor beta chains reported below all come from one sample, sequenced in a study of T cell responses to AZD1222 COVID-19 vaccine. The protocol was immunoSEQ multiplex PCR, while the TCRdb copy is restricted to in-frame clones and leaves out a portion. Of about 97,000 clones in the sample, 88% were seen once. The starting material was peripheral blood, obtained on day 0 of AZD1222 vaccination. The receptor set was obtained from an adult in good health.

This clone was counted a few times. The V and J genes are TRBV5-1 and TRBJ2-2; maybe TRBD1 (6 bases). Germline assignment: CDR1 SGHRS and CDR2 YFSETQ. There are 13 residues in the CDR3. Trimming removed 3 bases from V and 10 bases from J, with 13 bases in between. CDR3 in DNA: TGCGCCAGCAGCTGGACCTCAGGGGAGGAGCTGTTTTTT. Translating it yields CASSWTSGEELFF.

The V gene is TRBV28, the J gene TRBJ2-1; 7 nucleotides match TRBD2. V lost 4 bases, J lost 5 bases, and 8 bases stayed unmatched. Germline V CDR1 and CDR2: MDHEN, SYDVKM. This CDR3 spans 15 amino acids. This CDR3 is CASSSSGGNHNEQFF. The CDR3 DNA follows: TGTGCCAGCAGTTCATCCGGGGGGAACCACAATGAGCAGTTCTTC.

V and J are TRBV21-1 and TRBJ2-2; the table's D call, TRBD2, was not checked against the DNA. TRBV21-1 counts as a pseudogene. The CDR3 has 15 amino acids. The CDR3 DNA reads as TGTGCCAGCAGCAAATTCGAGCGTGGAACCGGGGAGCTGTTTTTT. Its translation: CASSKFERGTGELFF.

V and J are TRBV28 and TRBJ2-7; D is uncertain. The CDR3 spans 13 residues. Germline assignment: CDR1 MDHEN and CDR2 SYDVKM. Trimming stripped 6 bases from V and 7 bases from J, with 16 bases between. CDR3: CASRSGNIREQYF. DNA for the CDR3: TGTGCCAGCAGGTCTGGGAACATACGAGAGCAGTACTTC.

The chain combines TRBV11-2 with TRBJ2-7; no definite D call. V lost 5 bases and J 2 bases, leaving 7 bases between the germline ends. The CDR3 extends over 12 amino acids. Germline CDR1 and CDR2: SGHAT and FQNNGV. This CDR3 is CASSPIAYEQYF. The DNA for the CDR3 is TGTGCCAGCAGCCCCATTGCCTACGAGCAGTACTTC.

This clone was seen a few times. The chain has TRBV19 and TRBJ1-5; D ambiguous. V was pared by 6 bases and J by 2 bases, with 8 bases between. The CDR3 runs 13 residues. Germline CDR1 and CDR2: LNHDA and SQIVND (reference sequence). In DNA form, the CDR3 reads TGTGCCAGTAGGGGAACCGGCAATCAGCCCCAGCATTTT. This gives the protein CASRGTGNQPQHF.

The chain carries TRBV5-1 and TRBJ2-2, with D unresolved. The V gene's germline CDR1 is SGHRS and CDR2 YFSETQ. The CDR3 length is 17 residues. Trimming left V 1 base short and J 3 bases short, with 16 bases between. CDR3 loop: CASSLRRASYYTGELFF. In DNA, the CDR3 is TGCGCCAGCAGCTTGCGAAGGGCTTCCTACTACACCGGGGAGCTGTTTTTT.

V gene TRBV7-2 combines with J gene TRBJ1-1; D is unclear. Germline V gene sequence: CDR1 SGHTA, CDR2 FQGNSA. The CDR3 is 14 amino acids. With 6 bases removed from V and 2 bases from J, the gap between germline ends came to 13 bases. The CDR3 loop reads CASSRGAHNTEAFF. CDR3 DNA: TGTGCCAGCAGTCGAGGCGCGCACAACACTGAAGCTTTCTTT.

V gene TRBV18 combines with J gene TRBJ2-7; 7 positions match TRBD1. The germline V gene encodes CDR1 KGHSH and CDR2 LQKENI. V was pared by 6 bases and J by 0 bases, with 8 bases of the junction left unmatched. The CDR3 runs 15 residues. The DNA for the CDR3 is TGTGCCAGCTCGCCATCGACAGGGAGCTCCTACGAGCAGTACTTC. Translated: CASSPSTGSSYEQYF.

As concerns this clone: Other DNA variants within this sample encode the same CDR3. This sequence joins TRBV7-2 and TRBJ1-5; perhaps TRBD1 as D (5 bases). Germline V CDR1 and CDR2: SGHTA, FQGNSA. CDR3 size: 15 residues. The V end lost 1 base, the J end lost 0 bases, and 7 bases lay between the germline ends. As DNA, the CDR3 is TGTGCCAGCAGCTTAGAGGGGTTTAGCAATCAGCCCCAGCATTTT. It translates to CASSLEGFSNQPQHF.

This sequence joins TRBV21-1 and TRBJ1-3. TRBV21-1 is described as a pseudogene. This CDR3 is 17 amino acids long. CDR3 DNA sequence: TGTGCCAGCAGCAAAATTATAGGCGGAGGCTCTGGAAACACCATATATTTT. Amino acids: CASSKIIGGGSGNTIYF.

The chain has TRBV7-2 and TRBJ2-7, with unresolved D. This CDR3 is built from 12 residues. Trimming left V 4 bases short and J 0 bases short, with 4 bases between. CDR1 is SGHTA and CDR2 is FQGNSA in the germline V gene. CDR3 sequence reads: CASSSTSYEQYF. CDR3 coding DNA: TGTGCCAGCAGCTCGACCTCCTACGAGCAGTACTTC.

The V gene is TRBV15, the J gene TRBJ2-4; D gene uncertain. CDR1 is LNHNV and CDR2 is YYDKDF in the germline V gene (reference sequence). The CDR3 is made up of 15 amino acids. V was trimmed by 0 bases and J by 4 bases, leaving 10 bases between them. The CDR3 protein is CATSRDAQSKNIQYF. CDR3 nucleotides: TGTGCCACCAGCAGAGACGCACAGTCAAAAAACATTCAGTACTTC.

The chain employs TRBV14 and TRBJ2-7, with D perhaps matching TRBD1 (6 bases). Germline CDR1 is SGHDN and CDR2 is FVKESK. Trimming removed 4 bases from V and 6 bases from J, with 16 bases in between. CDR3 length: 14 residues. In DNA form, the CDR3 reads TGTGCCAGCAGCCCTCTCCAAACAGGGTTCGAGCAGTACTTC. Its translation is CASSPLQTGFEQYF.

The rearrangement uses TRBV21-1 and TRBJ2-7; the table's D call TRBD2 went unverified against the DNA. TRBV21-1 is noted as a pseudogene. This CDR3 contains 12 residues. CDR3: CASSRTYYEQYF. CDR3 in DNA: TGTGCCAGCAGCCGTACTTACTACGAGCAGTACTTC.

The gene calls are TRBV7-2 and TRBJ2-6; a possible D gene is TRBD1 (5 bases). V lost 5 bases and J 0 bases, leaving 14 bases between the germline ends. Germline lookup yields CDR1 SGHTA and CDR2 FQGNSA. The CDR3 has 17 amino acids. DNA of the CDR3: TGTGCCAGCAGCCTGTCCGGACATCGCTCTGGGGCCAACGTCCTGACTTTC. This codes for CASSLSGHRSGANVLTF. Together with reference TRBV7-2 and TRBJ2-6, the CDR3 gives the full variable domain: GAGVSQSPSNKVTEKGKDVELRCDPISGHTALYWYRQSLGQGLEFLIYFQGNSAPDKSGLPSDRFSAERTGGSVSTLTIQRTQQEDSAVYLCASSLSGHRSGANVLTFGAGSRLTVL.

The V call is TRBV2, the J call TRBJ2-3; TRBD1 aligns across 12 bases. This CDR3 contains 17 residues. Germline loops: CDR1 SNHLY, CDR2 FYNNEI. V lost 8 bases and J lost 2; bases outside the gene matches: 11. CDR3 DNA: TGTGCCAGCCGCCGGGGGACAGGGGGCATAAACACAGATACGCAGTATTTT. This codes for CASRRGTGGINTDTQYF. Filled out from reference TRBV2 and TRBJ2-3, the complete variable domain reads EPEVTQTPSHQVTQMGQEVILRCVPISNHLYFYWYRQILGQKVEFLVSFYNNEISEKSEIFDDQFSVERPDGSNFTLKIRSTKLEDSAMYFCASRRGTGGINTDTQYFGPGTRLTVL.

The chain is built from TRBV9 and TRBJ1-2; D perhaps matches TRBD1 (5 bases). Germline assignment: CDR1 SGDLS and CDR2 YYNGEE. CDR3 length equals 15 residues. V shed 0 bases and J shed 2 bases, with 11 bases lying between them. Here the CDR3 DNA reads TGTGCCAGCAGCGTAGGCGTAAGGGACAACTATGGCTACACCTTC. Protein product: CASSVGVRDNYGYTF.

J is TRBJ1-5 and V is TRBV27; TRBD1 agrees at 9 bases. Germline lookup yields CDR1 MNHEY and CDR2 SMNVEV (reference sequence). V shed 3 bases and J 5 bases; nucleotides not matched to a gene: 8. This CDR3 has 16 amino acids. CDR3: CASSLAAGTGHQPQHF. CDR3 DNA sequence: TGTGCCAGCAGTTTGGCTGCCGGGACAGGGCATCAGCCCCAGCATTTT.

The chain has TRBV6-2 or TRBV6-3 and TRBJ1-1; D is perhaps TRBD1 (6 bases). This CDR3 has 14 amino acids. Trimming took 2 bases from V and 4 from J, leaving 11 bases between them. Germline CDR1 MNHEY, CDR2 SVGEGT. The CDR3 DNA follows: TGTGCCAGCAGTTACCAAGGGGGGGGCACTGAAGCTTTCTTT. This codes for CASSYQGGGTEAFF.

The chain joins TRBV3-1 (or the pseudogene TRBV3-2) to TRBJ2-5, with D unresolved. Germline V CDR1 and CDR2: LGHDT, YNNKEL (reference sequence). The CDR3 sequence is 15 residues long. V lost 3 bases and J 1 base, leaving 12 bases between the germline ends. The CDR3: CASSHTMGSQETQYF. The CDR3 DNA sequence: TGTGCCAGCAGCCATACCATGGGTAGCCAAGAGACCCAGTACTTC.

The CDR3 loop is CASRLGTEAFF. CDR3 DNA sequence: TGTGCCAGCAGACTGGGCACTGAAGCTTTCTTT. The V and J genes are TRBV27 and TRBJ1-1; D is ambiguous. Germline V gives CDR1 MNHEY, CDR2 SMNVEV (reference sequence). Trimming stripped 6 bases from V and 4 bases from J, with 6 bases between. There are 11 residues in the CDR3.

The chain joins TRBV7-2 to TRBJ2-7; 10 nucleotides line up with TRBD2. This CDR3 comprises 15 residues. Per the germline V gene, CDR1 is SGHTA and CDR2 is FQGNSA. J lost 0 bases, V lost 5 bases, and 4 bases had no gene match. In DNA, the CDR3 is TGTGCCAGCAGCAGACTAGCGGGTGACTCCTACGAGCAGTACTTC. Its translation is CASSRLAGDSYEQYF. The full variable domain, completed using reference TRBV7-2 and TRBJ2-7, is GAGVSQSPSNKVTEKGKDVELRCDPISGHTALYWYRQSLGQGLEFLIYFQGNSAPDKSGLPSDRFSAERTGGSVSTLTIQRTQQEDSAVYLCASSRLAGDSYEQYFGPGTRLTVT.

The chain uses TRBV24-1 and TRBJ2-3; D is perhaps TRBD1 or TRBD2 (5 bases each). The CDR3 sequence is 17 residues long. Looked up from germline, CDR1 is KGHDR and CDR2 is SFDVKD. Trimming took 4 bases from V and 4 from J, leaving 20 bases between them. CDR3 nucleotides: TGTGCCACCAGTGACCCTATCACGGGACCCGTCCCAGATACGCAGTATTTT. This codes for CATSDPITGPVPDTQYF.

The chain's CDR3 is CASSQSDRNQPQHF. Here the CDR3 DNA reads TGTGCCAGCAGCCAATCAGATCGCAATCAGCCCCAGCATTTT. The rearrangement uses TRBV16 and TRBJ1-5; D is uncertain. The CDR3 spans 14 residues. The V end was cut by 0 bases, the J end by 2 bases, with 5 bases between. Germline V gene data show CDR1 as KGHSY and CDR2 as FQNENV.